This is a list of T cell receptor beta chains from one sample in a study of shared clonotypes between healthy human individuals. Assay used: immunoSEQ multiplex PCR; TCRdb lists only in-frame clones, some missing. The table has more than 1.2 million clones, about 98.5% seen once. Sequencing was performed on naive CD4+ T cells sorted from blood. These receptors came from a young man in good health. Both conserved end residues are part of each CDR3. A D gene is named only where the DNA matches it firmly. Size tells how often a clone was seen (once, few, many) or the class of an expanded clone, and some rows leave it out.

TRBV7-2	TRBD1	TRBJ2-7	-	TGTGCCAGCAGCTTAAGAGGACAGGGATCTTTCTACGAGCAGTACTTC	CASSLRGQGSFYEQYF
TRBV11-3	-	TRBJ2-1	-	TGTGCCAGCAGCCCGGGTAATGAGCAGTTCTTC	CASSPGNEQFF
TRBV5-6	TRBD1	TRBJ2-7	-	TGTGCCAGCAGCTCCCGAGTCGGGCCAGGGGGCGTTTACGAGCAGTACTTC	CASSSRVGPGGVYEQYF
TRBV11-2	-	TRBJ2-5	-	TGTGCCAGCAGCTTAGGCAGGGGACAGACCCAGTACTTC	CASSLGRGQTQYF
TRBV4-2	TRBD2	TRBJ2-7	-	TGTGCCAGCAGCCTCACCACTAGCGGGGACTACGAGCAGTACTTC	CASSLTTSGDYEQYF
TRBV6-1	TRBD2	TRBJ2-7	-	TGTGCCAGCAGAGGACTAGCGGCGACCTACGAGCAGTACTTC	CASRGLAATYEQYF
TRBV4-2	-	TRBJ2-1	once	TGTGCCAGCAGCCAAGAAATAGCCTCCTACAATGAGCAGTTCTTC	CASSQEIASYNEQFF
TRBV19	-	TRBJ1-4	-	TGTGCCAGTAGTAATACCGCAGCAACTAATGAAAAACTGTTTTTT	CASSNTAATNEKLFF
TRBV30	TRBD1	TRBJ1-1	-	TGTGCCTGGAGTGTCAGACAGGGGGAGAGTGGACGAATGAACACTGAAGCTTTCTTT	CAWSVRQGESGRMNTEAFF
TRBV9	TRBD2	TRBJ2-3	-	TGTGCCAGCAGCGCACCACTAGCGGGAGTGGCAGATACGCAGTATTTT	CASSAPLAGVADTQYF
TRBV7-2	-	TRBJ2-1	-	TGTGCCAGCAGCCCCGAATTCACTGAGCAGTTCTTC	CASSPEFTEQFF
TRBV5-6	TRBD1	TRBJ2-7	-	TGTGCCAGCAGCCCTAACAGGGGGATGACCTACGAGCAGTACTTC	CASSPNRGMTYEQYF
TRBV30	TRBD1	TRBJ1-4	-	TGTGCCTGGAGTTCCTTTCTGCCGGTAAAGACAGGGCCTAATGAAAAACTGTTTTTT	CAWSSFLPVKTGPNEKLFF
TRBV25-1	-	TRBJ2-1	-	TGTGCCAGCAGTGACGGGACTGGACGCTTCTACAATGAGCAGTTCTTC	CASSDGTGRFYNEQFF